Listed below are T cell receptor beta chains from one sample, sequenced in a study of OX40 agonist ivuxolimab in advanced cancers. Some clones are missing from TCRdb's copy, which holds only in-frame ones; the method was immunoSEQ multiplex PCR. The data show tens of thousands of clones, over 80% seen once. The source material was CD4+ or CD8+ T cells sorted from blood, sampled in a trial of the OX40 agonist ivuxolimab. The source of these receptors is an adult with an advanced solid tumor such as melanoma, head and neck, liver or kidney cancer. CDR3s include the opening cysteine and the closing phenylalanine or tryptophan. The order of the fields is J gene, CDR3 length, D gene, V gene, clone size, CDR3 protein, CDR3 DNA. The D gene is left open where the match is weak. Some rows have no size entry. The others give once, few or many, or a class for an expanded clone.

TRBJ1-4	12	-	TRBV11-2	-	CASSFSNEKLFF	TGTGCCAGCAGCTTCAGTAATGAAAAACTGTTTTTT
TRBJ1-4	15	-	TRBV28	-	CASSLGGLTNEKLFF	TGTGCCAGCAGTTTAGGGGGGCTGACTAATGAAAAACTGTTTTTT
TRBJ2-1	15	-	TRBV10-3	-	CAISESGASYNEQFF	TGTGCCATCAGTGAGTCCGGGGCCTCTTACAATGAGCAGTTCTTC
TRBJ2-5	13	-	TRBV7-3	-	CASSKDRKETQYF	TGTGCCAGCAGCAAAGACAGAAAAGAGACCCAGTACTTC
TRBJ1-3	15	-	TRBV5-6	-	CASSHGAGFGNTIYF	TGTGCCAGCAGCCATGGGGCAGGCTTTGGAAACACCATATATTTT
TRBJ2-5	13	-	TRBV6-4	-	CASSETGVETQYF	TGTGCCAGCAGTGAAACGGGAGTTGAGACCCAGTACTTC
TRBJ2-7	14	-	TRBV6-5	once	CASSYSAWGHEQYF	TGTGCCAGCAGTTACTCGGCGTGGGGGCACGAGCAGTACTTC
TRBJ1-2	15	TRBD1	TRBV18	-	CASSPTGGENYGYTF	TGTGCCAGCTCACCGACAGGGGGAGAGAACTATGGCTACACCTTC
TRBJ2-7	13	-	TRBV18	-	CASSPDGAIEQYF	TGTGCCAGCTCACCAGATGGGGCCATCGAGCAGTACTTC
TRBJ2-7	15	-	TRBV11-1	-	CASSLAGLAIYEQYF	TGTGCCAGCAGCTTAGCGGGACTCGCAATCTACGAGCAGTACTTC
TRBJ1-5	15	TRBD1	TRBV19	few	CASTDRGPSNQPQHF	TGTGCCAGTACGGACAGGGGACCTAGCAATCAGCCCCAGCATTTT
TRBJ1-2	15	TRBD1	TRBV14	-	CASSQVQTGWRGYTF	TGTGCCAGCAGCCAAGTTCAGACAGGGTGGCGTGGCTACACCTTC
TRBJ2-1	15	-	TRBV6-1	-	CASSVELAAGNEQFF	TGTGCCAGCAGTGTGGAGCTAGCCGCGGGCAATGAGCAGTTCTTC
TRBJ1-2	15	-	TRBV10-3	-	CATHDPDTVNYGYTF	TGTGCCACCCACGATCCGGACACGGTGAACTATGGCTACACCTTC
TRBJ2-3	15	-	TRBV4-1	-	CASRRLGGSTDTQYF	TGCGCCAGCAGGCGTCTCGGCGGGAGCACAGATACGCAGTATTTT
TRBJ1-4	14	TRBD1	TRBV10-3	-	CAISPTGVGEKLFF	TGTGCCATCAGTCCCACAGGGGTTGGGGAAAAACTGTTTTTT
TRBJ1-2	16	-	TRBV28	-	CASRGGQGGYGYGYTF	TGTGCCAGCAGAGGTGGCCAGGGAGGTTACGGCTATGGCTACACCTTC
TRBJ1-1	16	-	TRBV7-3	-	CASSLEGGRAHTEAFF	TGTGCCAGCAGCTTAGAAGGAGGCAGGGCGCACACTGAAGCTTTCTTT
TRBJ1-4	17	-	TRBV12-2	-	CASRLWGPGTTNEKLFF	-
TRBJ2-7	15	-	TRBV7-9	-	CASSYRGDITYEQYF	TGTGCCAGCAGCTACCGAGGGGACATAACCTACGAGCAGTACTTC
TRBJ2-2	13	-	TRBV2	few	CASRRGNTGELFF	TGTGCCAGCAGGCGGGGGAACACCGGGGAGCTGTTTTTT
TRBJ2-7	14	-	TRBV5-4	once	CASSRYPDSYEQYF	TGTGCCAGCAGCAGATACCCAGACAGCTACGAGCAGTACTTC
TRBJ2-3	14	-	TRBV19	-	CASSTQGYPDTQYF	TGTGCCAGTAGTACACAGGGTTATCCAGATACGCAGTATTTT
TRBJ2-3	15	TRBD2	TRBV6-4	-	CASRPLAGGTDTQYF	TGTGCCAGCAGACCTCTAGCGGGAGGCACAGATACGCAGTATTTT
TRBJ1-2	14	-	TRBV2	-	CASSVLQGGYGYTF	TGTGCCAGCAGTGTACTTCAGGGTGGCTATGGCTACACCTTC
TRBJ2-5	15	-	TRBV5-1	-	CASSRGPGVRETQYF	TGCGCCAGCAGCCGAGGCCCGGGGGTTCGAGAGACCCAGTACTTC
TRBJ1-1	11	-	TRBV29-1	-	CSVHRDTEAFF	TGCAGCGTACACCGGGACACTGAAGCTTTCTTT
TRBJ2-4	15	-	TRBV5-1	-	CASSLAGGGANIQYF	TGCGCCAGCAGCTTGGCCGGAGGGGGCGCCAACATTCAGTACTTC
TRBJ2-5	11	-	TRBV5-8	-	CASSLLETQYF	TGTGCCAGCAGCTTGCTAGAGACCCAGTACTTC
TRBJ2-2	14	-	TRBV2	-	CASSELSNTGELFF	TGTGCCAGCAGTGAACTTTCGAACACCGGGGAGCTGTTTTTT
TRBJ2-1	15	TRBD2	TRBV18	-	CASSNIAGARNEQFF	TGTGCCAGCTCAAATATAGCGGGAGCTCGGAATGAGCAGTTCTTC
TRBJ2-7	14	TRBD1	TRBV7-8	-	CASSRDRETYEQYF	TGTGCCAGCAGTCGGGACAGGGAGACGTACGAGCAGTACTTC
TRBJ1-1	11	-	TRBV29-1	-	CSVPMNTEAFF	TGCAGCGTGCCGATGAACACTGAAGCTTTCTTT
TRBJ2-1	13	TRBD2	TRBV10-3	-	CAIHSGNYNEQFF	TGTGCCATCCATAGCGGGAACTACAATGAGCAGTTCTTC
TRBJ2-1	15	-	TRBV6-1	-	CASSRDHSSYNEQFF	TGTGCCAGCAGCCGCGACCACAGCTCCTACAATGAGCAGTTCTTC
TRBJ2-3	15	TRBD1	TRBV28	-	CASSRRDRSTDTQYF	TGTGCCAGCAGTCGCCGGGACAGAAGCACAGATACGCAGTATTTT
TRBJ2-7	12	-	TRBV2	-	CASSGDRGEQYF	TGTGCCAGCAGTGGAGACCGGGGGGAGCAGTACTTC
TRBJ1-6	16	-	TRBV21-1	-	CARQQTGGSYNSPLHF	TGTGCCAGACAACAGACAGGGGGCTCCTATAATTCACCCCTCCACTTT
TRBJ1-5	15	TRBD1	TRBV9	-	CASSAEGARNQPQHF	TGTGCCAGCAGCGCTGAGGGGGCGCGCAATCAGCCCCAGCATTTT
TRBJ2-1	15	-	TRBV7-6	-	CASSSTEQTYNEQFF	TGTGCCAGCAGCTCCACGGAACAGACATACAATGAGCAGTTCTTC
TRBJ1-2	14	-	TRBV29-1	-	CSVEGPGAVYGYTF	TGCAGCGTTGAAGGCCCGGGGGCGGTCTATGGCTACACCTTC
TRBJ2-3	18	-	TRBV11-3	-	CASSLGGLFVGKADTQYF	TGTGCCAGCAGCTTGGGCGGCCTTTTTGTAGGGAAAGCAGATACGCAGTATTTT
TRBJ2-7	14	TRBD2	TRBV4-1	-	CASSSLAGVYEQYF	TGCGCCAGCAGCTCACTAGCGGGAGTTTACGAGCAGTACTTC
TRBJ2-7	12	-	TRBV6-5	-	CASSSSEGEQYF	TGTGCCAGCAGTTCCAGTGAGGGCGAGCAGTACTTC
TRBJ2-1	15	-	TRBV7-9	-	CASSLAGGTRGKQFF	TGTGCCAGCAGCTTAGCTGGCGGGACAAGGGGTAAGCAGTTCTTC
TRBJ2-5	14	-	TRBV4-2	-	CASSLQTVGETQYF	TGTGCCAGCAGCCTCCAGACGGTGGGGGAGACCCAGTACTTC
TRBJ1-2	15	-	TRBV7-9	-	CASSLGVSASDGYTF	TGTGCCAGCAGCTTAGGGGTGTCGGCGAGTGATGGCTACACCTTC
TRBJ1-3	14	-	TRBV2	-	CASSALLSGNTIYF	TGTGCCAGCAGTGCCCTACTCTCTGGAAACACCATATATTTT
TRBJ1-2	14	TRBD1	TRBV5-6	-	CASSSGQGIYGYTF	TGTGCCAGCAGCTCTGGACAGGGAATCTATGGCTACACCTTC
TRBJ2-3	21	TRBD1	TRBV7-7	-	CASSLGTGGDSGRLHTDTQYF	TGTGCTAGCAGCCTCGGGACAGGGGGTGATAGCGGGAGACTACATACAGATACGCAGTATTTT
TRBJ2-1	15	TRBD2	TRBV5-1	once	CASSKLAGGYNEQFF	TGCGCCAGCAGCAAACTAGCGGGGGGATACAATGAGCAGTTCTTC
TRBJ2-7	14	TRBD1	TRBV10-3	-	CAIRAGTGSHEQYF	TGTGCCATCAGGGCCGGGACAGGGTCCCACGAGCAGTACTTC
TRBJ1-5	15	-	TRBV23-1	-	CASSHLKKANQPQHF	TGCGCCAGCAGTCACCTCAAAAAAGCAAATCAGCCCCAGCATTTT